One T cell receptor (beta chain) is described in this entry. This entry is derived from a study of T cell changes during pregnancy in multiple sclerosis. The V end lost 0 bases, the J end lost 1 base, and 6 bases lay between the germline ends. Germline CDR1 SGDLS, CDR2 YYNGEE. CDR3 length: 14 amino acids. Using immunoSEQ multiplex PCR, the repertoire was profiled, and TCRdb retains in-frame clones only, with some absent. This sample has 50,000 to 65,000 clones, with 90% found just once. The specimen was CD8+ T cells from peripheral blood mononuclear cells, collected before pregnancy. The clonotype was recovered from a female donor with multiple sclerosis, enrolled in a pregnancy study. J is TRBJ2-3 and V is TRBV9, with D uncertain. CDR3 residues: CASSVEHRTDTQYF. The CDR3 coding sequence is TGTGCCAGCAGCGTAGAACACCGCACAGATACGCAGTATTTT.